This entry concerns a single TCR beta chain. Its antigen is currently unknown. The data were obtained in a study of cytomegalovirus exposure and HLA in healthy donors. Study-wide results and limits: Prior analysis indicated that the majority of TCR beta V segments exhibited productivity approximately 87% or approximately 30% of the time.

The PCR used 60 Vbeta and 13 Jbeta primers. Sequenced by immunoSEQ multiplex PCR; TCRdb stores in-frame clones only, minus some. Listed are 40,000 to 60,000 clones; roughly a quarter falls within the top ten. Trimming at V came to 5 bases and at J to 6 bases, leaving 2 bases not matched to a gene. CDR1 and CDR2 from the germline V gene are MRHNA and SNTAGT. There are 13 residues in the CDR3. The clonotype comes from a man between 40 and 49 years old in good health and CMV-seropositive. The chain employs TRBV6-4 and TRBJ2-1; 9 nucleotides line up with TRBD2. What was sequenced was PBMCs. The CDR3 region is CASSPGLANEQFF. CDR3 in DNA: TGTGCCAGCAGTCCGGGACTAGCCAATGAGCAGTTCTTC.